The clone carrying this T cell receptor (beta chain) was counted only a few times. This sample is part of a study of CD8+ T cells in alopecia areata. The CDR3 runs 15 residues. V gave up 5 bases and J gave up 0 bases; unmatched junction bases: 6. Germline-derived CDR1 and CDR2 are SQVTM and ANQGSEA. Following extraction, RNA underwent reverse transcription to cDNA, which served as the sequencing template. TCRdb's copy holds only in-frame clones and misses some; the assay was immunoSEQ multiplex PCR. Found here are fewer than 200,000 clones, roughly 70% of them singletons; the top ten hold around 10%. The source is a human donor with alopecia areata. The source was CD8+ T cells sorted from blood, collected at week 0. This sequence joins TRBV29-1 and TRBJ1-5; 8 bases agree with TRBD1. The CDR3, as DNA: TGCAGCGTTAAGGACAGGGACAATAGCAATCAGCCCCAGCATTTT. Protein product: CSVKDRDNSNQPQHF.